The source of this T cell receptor (beta chain) is a study of breast tumors, draining lymph nodes, adjacent tissues. Points from the study as a whole: Luminal-like breast cancer showed significantly higher tumor–nontumor repertoire similarity than basal-like. Tumors had less TCR diversity than lymph nodes, more than nontumor tissue.

Breast cancer patients provided tissue from their axillary draining lymph nodes. TCRdb analysed the multiplex PCR reads with MiXCR anew, one entry per CDR3 protein. The sample shows about 150,000 distinct CDR3 sequences, approximately 32% of them seen only once. V was cut by 6 bases and J by 5 bases, with 25 bases left in between. This CDR3 region has 17 residues. The germline V gene encodes CDR1 LNHNV and CDR2 YYDKDF (reference sequence). This clonotype was counted ten times or more. Its antigen remains unidentified. The sequencing sample was made of axillary lymph node tissue. The clonotype comes from a female donor with breast cancer. Some clones in this sample may be carry-over from other donors' samples. V is TRBV15 and J is TRBJ2-5; tentatively, D is TRBD2 (5 bases). Here the CDR3 DNA reads TGTGCCACCAGACGGGGATTACCTAATTCTGGGGTGGAGACCCAGTACTTC. It is translated as CATRRGLPNSGVETQYF. The variable domain in full, completed from reference TRBV15 and TRBJ2-5, reads DAMVIQNPRYQVTQFGKPVTLSCSQTLNHNVMYWYQQKSSQAPKLLFHYYDKDFNNEADTPDNFQSRRPNTSFCFLDIRSPGLGDTAMYLCATRRGLPNSGVETQYFGPGTRLLVL.